This paragraph reports one TCR beta chain. Its target is not known. The record originates from a study of Ad26.COV2.S vaccination and SARS-CoV-2 variants. Sample treatment: over 15 received Ad26.COV2.S at low or high dose, single or two shots; 5 received placebo; per-sample allocation not given. Material that was analyzed had been drawn on day 63 after the first vaccine or placebo injection. Sequencing used immunoSEQ multiplex PCR; TCRdb keeps in-frame clones, though not all of them. The data show some 500,000 clones, approximately 92% seen once. Regarding the study as a whole: Spike-specific TCR breadth ran higher among vaccine recipients than placebo recipients.

This clonotype was obtained from a person between 18 and 59 years old who received the Ad26.COV2.S COVID-19 vaccine or a placebo. The sample in question was peripheral blood, obtained in a trial of Ad26.COV2.S vaccine versus placebo.

The CDR3, as DNA: TGTGCCAGCAGCTTACGGACAGGGGAAAATTCACCCCTCCACTTT. Its protein product is CASSLRTGENSPLHF. J is TRBJ1-6 and V is TRBV7-2; 9 bases match TRBD1. Germline CDR1 is SGHTA and CDR2 is FQGNSA. The CDR3 has 15 amino acids. The trim removed 2 bases at V and 7 bases at J, leaving 3 bases unmatched. Full variable domain (rest looked up from reference TRBV7-2 and TRBJ1-6): GAGVSQSPSNKVTEKGKDVELRCDPISGHTALYWYRQSLGQGLEFLIYFQGNSAPDKSGLPSDRFSAERTGGSVSTLTIQRTQQEDSAVYLCASSLRTGENSPLHFGNGTRLTVT.